What follows are 25 T cell receptor beta chains derived from one specimen sequenced in a study of blood T cell repertoires in COVID-19 (dated by TCRdb to the early 2020s). The library was obtained by the immunoSEQ multiplex PCR assay. The source is immuneACCESS, and TCRdb retained only in-frame sequences with V and J called. Part of the clones is not carried over; for the studies checked, unresolved V genes explain less than half of this, and the remainder is unexplained. The sample contains roughly 500,000 clones, about 88% of them found a single time. The ten largest clones take up about 1% of the sample. Material for sequencing was peripheral blood. The receptors here all came from a man between 18 and 35 years old with COVID-19, enrolled during active disease.

This clone was detected only a few times. This rearrangement joins TRBV7-9 to TRBJ2-1; TRBD2 agrees at 9 bases. Trimming at V came to 5 bases and at J to 5 bases, leaving 7 bases not matched to a gene. The CDR3 has 15 residues. Germline V lookup: CDR1 SEHNR, CDR2 FQNEAQ (reference sequence). CDR3 protein: CASSHTRGGNNEQFF. The CDR3 DNA sequence: TGTGCCAGCAGCCACACGCGGGGGGGTAACAATGAGCAGTTCTTC.

CDR3 coding DNA: TGTGCCAGCAGCAGGGGGGTCTCCTACAATGAGCAGTTCTTC. This encodes CASSRGVSYNEQFF. The chain has TRBV25-1 and TRBJ2-1; the D gene is possibly TRBD1 (7 bases). The V end lost 6 bases, the J end lost 0 bases, and 9 bases lay between the germline ends. The CDR3 spans 14 residues. CDR1 MGHDK and CDR2 SYGVNS come from the germline V gene.

J is TRBJ2-1 and V is TRBV5-4, with 9 bases aligning to TRBD1. Losses at the gene ends were 4 bases for V and 7 bases for J; bases not matched to a gene: 6. Germline V CDR1 and CDR2: SGHNT, YYREEE (reference sequence). This CDR3 spans 14 amino acids. The chain's CDR3 is CASSLRDRDNEQFF. Here the CDR3 DNA reads TGTGCCAGCAGCCTACGGGACAGGGATAATGAGCAGTTCTTC.

This chain joins TRBV6-4 and TRBJ2-1; D is possibly TRBD2 (6 bases). CDR3 length: 15 residues. Per the germline V gene, CDR1 is MRHNA and CDR2 is SNTAGT. With 3 bases removed from V and 0 bases from J, the gap between germline ends came to 9 bases. The CDR3 nucleotides are TGTGCCAGCAGTGAAACTAGCATCTCCTACAATGAGCAGTTCTTC. It translates to CASSETSISYNEQFF.

This chain connects TRBV28 to TRBJ2-1; TRBD2 aligns across 7 bases. The CDR3 runs 15 residues. Losses at the gene ends were 6 bases for V and 9 bases for J; bases not matched to a gene: 14. CDR1 is MDHEN and CDR2 is SYDVKM in the germline V gene. In DNA form, the CDR3 reads TGTGCCAGCAGCAAACCGGGACTAAGGGCGAGTGAGCAGTTCTTC. Translating gives CASSKPGLRASEQFF.

The chain has TRBV12-5 and TRBJ1-3; D may be TRBD1 (6 bases). Germline V lookup: CDR1 LGHNT, CDR2 FRNRAP. This CDR3 has 17 residues. V gave up 0 bases and J gave up 2 bases, with 14 bases separating them. The CDR3 protein is CASGLVLWQGTGNTIYF. The CDR3 nucleotides are TGTGCTAGTGGTTTGGTACTCTGGCAGGGGACTGGAAACACCATATATTTT. Full variable domain (missing parts from reference TRBV12-5 and TRBJ1-3): DARVTQTPRHKVTEMGQEVTMRCQPILGHNTVFWYRQTMMQGLELLAYFRNRAPLDDSGMPKDRFSAEMPDATLATLKIQPSEPRDSAVYFCASGLVLWQGTGNTIYFGEGSWLTVV.

CDR3 loop: CASSGGTGRAEAFF. The CDR3 DNA follows: TGTGCCAGCAGTGGGGGGACAGGGAGGGCTGAAGCTTTCTTT. This chain links TRBV2 with TRBJ1-1; 9 bases fit TRBD1. J gave up 6 bases and V 4 bases, and 6 bases lay outside the gene matches. The CDR3 has 14 residues. CDR1 SNHLY and CDR2 FYNNEI come from the germline V gene.

The count of this clone is one. The chain combines TRBV27 with TRBJ2-3; 8 positions match TRBD2. This CDR3 has 15 amino acids. With V trimmed by 6 bases and J by 2 bases, 7 bases remained unmatched. Germline lookup yields CDR1 MNHEY and CDR2 SMNVEV (reference sequence). CDR3 nucleotides: TGTGCCAGCAGATATAGCGGGATTATCACAGATACGCAGTATTTT. It specifies CASRYSGIITDTQYF.

As to this clone: The same CDR3 is also encoded by other DNA sequences in this sample. For the CDR3, the DNA is TGTGCCAGCAGTCCCGGGACAGGGTATGGCTACACCTTC. It encodes CASSPGTGYGYTF. The rearrangement links TRBV3-1 (or the pseudogene TRBV3-2) to TRBJ1-2; 9 nucleotides line up with TRBD1. Germline V gene sequence: CDR1 LGHDT, CDR2 YNNKEL (reference sequence). The CDR3 contains 13 residues. Trimming cost V 6 bases and J 5 bases; bases outside gene matches: 4.

The rearrangement joins TRBV19 to TRBJ2-5; TRBD2 matches 9 bases. Per germline, CDR1 LNHDA and CDR2 SQIVND (reference sequence). Losses at the gene ends were 6 bases for V and 4 bases for J; bases not matched to a gene: 12. The CDR3 totals 16 residues. The CDR3: CASRHTWASGTETQYF. In nucleotides, the CDR3 is TGTGCCAGTAGGCATACCTGGGCTAGCGGGACAGAGACCCAGTACTTC.

As regards this clone: Different DNA sequences within this sample yield the same CDR3. This chain uses TRBV19 with TRBJ1-5; D may be TRBD1 (5 bases). The CDR3 consists of 14 residues. The germline V and J ends were trimmed by 1 base and 3 bases, with 7 bases remaining between them. Germline-derived CDR1 and CDR2 are LNHDA and SQIVND (reference sequence). The chain's CDR3 is CASSIGQSNQPQHF. The DNA for the CDR3 is TGTGCCAGTAGTATAGGACAGTCCAATCAGCCCCAGCATTTT.

This chain joins TRBV19 and TRBJ2-3; 9 bases line up with TRBD1. The V segment lost 3 bases and the J segment 3 bases; nucleotides outside the gene matches: 1. Germline V gene data show CDR1 as LNHDA and CDR2 as SQIVND (reference sequence). The CDR3 runs to 14 residues. The CDR3 spells CASSMGQGTDTQYF. CDR3 bases: TGTGCCAGTAGTATGGGACAGGGAACAGATACGCAGTATTTT.

The gene calls are TRBV7-7 and TRBJ2-5, with D perhaps TRBD1 (7 bases). This CDR3 contains 13 residues. Trimming took 5 bases from V and 14 from J, leaving 21 bases between them. Germline V gives CDR1 SSHAT, CDR2 FNYEAQ (reference sequence). The CDR3, as DNA: TGTGCCAGCAGCCGGGGGACAGAAGCTCCTTTCTACTTC. Encoded protein: CASSRGTEAPFYF.

The chain links TRBV3-1 (or the pseudogene TRBV3-2) to TRBJ1-3; the D gene is possibly TRBD1 (6 bases). V was cut by 2 bases and J by 7 bases, with 12 bases left in between. CDR1 and CDR2 from the germline V gene are LGHDT and YNNKEL (reference sequence). This CDR3 spans 14 amino acids. The CDR3 here is CASSQRGGQNTIYF. In DNA, the CDR3 is TGTGCCAGCAGCCAAAGGGGGGGCCAGAACACCATATATTTT.

V is TRBV27 and J is TRBJ2-3, with D maybe TRBD2 (5 bases). V was pared by 6 bases and J by 2 bases, with 15 bases between. There are 15 residues in the CDR3. The V gene's germline CDR1 is MNHEY and CDR2 SMNVEV (reference sequence). The DNA of the CDR3 is TGTGCCAGCAGCCTTAACGGACTCATCACAGATACGCAGTATTTT. It codes for CASSLNGLITDTQYF.

V usage is TRBV29-1 and J usage is TRBJ2-1, with 7 bases lining up with TRBD1. The germline CDR1 and CDR2 sequences are SQVTM and ANQGSEA. The CDR3 length is 12 residues. The trim removed 6 bases at V and 9 bases at J, leaving 8 bases unmatched. In DNA, the CDR3 is TGCAGCGTGGAGCGGACAGGCGGTGAGCAGTTCTTC. This gives the protein CSVERTGGEQFF.

The chain links TRBV5-4 to TRBJ2-7; 7 bases are a match to TRBD2. The CDR3 extends over 14 amino acids. Germline lookup yields CDR1 SGHNT and CDR2 YYREEE (reference sequence). V shed 0 bases and J 3 bases; nucleotides not matched to a gene: 3. In DNA, the CDR3 is TGTGCCAGCAGCTTGGCCTCTAGCGGCTACGAGCAGTACTTC. Protein sequence: CASSLASSGYEQYF.

The chain recombines TRBV12-3 or TRBV12-4 with TRBJ1-2, with a possible D match to TRBD1 (5 bases). Trimming left V 6 bases short and J 5 bases short, with 10 bases between. The CDR3 spans 12 residues. CDR3 sequence (DNA): TGTGCCAGCAGGCGGGGGGTTTATGGCTACACCTTC. Translation gives CASRRGVYGYTF.

The rearrangement links TRBV18 to TRBJ2-7; 7 bases map to TRBD1. The CDR3 extends over 13 amino acids. The germline gives CDR1 KGHSH, CDR2 LQKENI. Trimming took 0 bases from V and 6 from J; bases not matched to a gene: 2. CDR3 sequence: CASSPPTGPEQYF. The CDR3 DNA sequence: TGTGCCAGCTCACCACCGACAGGGCCCGAGCAGTACTTC.

DNA for the CDR3: TGTGCCAGCAGCTTAGAACTAGCGGGAATCCGGGATACGCAGTATTTT. This translates into CASSLELAGIRDTQYF. The genes are TRBV11-2 and TRBJ2-3, with 10 bases matching TRBD2. Looked up from germline, CDR1 is SGHAT and CDR2 is FQNNGV. The CDR3 has 16 residues. The V segment lost 0 bases and the J segment 6 bases; nucleotides outside the gene matches: 6.

The chain carries TRBV18 and TRBJ2-5; 8 bases are shared with TRBD2. After removal of 3 bases from V and 3 bases from J, the junction contained 9 bases not matched to a gene. CDR1 is KGHSH and CDR2 is LQKENI in the germline V gene. This CDR3 has 16 residues. The CDR3 nucleotides are TGTGCCAGCTCACCGTTTAGCGGGGCATCCAAAGAGACCCAGTACTTC. Encoded protein: CASSPFSGASKETQYF.

The chain combines TRBV5-4 with TRBJ2-1; 10 nucleotides align to TRBD2. Germline CDR1 is SGHNT and CDR2 is YYREEE (reference sequence). CDR3 length equals 15 residues. V lost 2 bases and J lost 7; bases outside the gene matches: 6. The CDR3 region has the DNA TGTGCCAGCAGCTTTGGTAGCGGGGGGCTAAATGAGCAGTTCTTC. Translation gives CASSFGSGGLNEQFF.

This clone was observed a handful of times. In nucleotides, the CDR3 is TGTGCCGGACTAGCGGACACCGGGGAGCTGTTTTTT. Its protein product is CAGLADTGELFF. This chain connects TRBV19 to TRBJ2-2, with TRBD2 matching over 10 bases. CDR3 length equals 12 residues. CDR1 and CDR2 (germline): LNHDA, SQIVND (reference sequence). Trimming at V came to 11 bases and at J to 3 bases, leaving 0 bases not matched to a gene.

This clone was seen only a few times. The CDR3 bases are TGTGCCAGCAGCCCGCTGGACAGTGACACTGAAGCTTTCTTT. Translating gives CASSPLDSDTEAFF. The V and J genes are TRBV9 and TRBJ1-1, with D perhaps matching TRBD1 (6 bases). This CDR3 contains 14 residues. The germline gives CDR1 SGDLS, CDR2 YYNGEE. Trimming cost V 4 bases and J 3 bases, with 13 bases left between them.

The genes are TRBV21-1 and TRBJ2-3; TRBD2, the table's D call, lacks a check against the DNA. TRBV21-1 is recorded as a pseudogene. This CDR3 comprises 17 residues. The CDR3 nucleotides are TGTGCCAGCAGCATCCTAGCGGGAGGGGGGTGCACAGATACGCAGTATTTT. Its protein product is CASSILAGGGCTDTQYF.